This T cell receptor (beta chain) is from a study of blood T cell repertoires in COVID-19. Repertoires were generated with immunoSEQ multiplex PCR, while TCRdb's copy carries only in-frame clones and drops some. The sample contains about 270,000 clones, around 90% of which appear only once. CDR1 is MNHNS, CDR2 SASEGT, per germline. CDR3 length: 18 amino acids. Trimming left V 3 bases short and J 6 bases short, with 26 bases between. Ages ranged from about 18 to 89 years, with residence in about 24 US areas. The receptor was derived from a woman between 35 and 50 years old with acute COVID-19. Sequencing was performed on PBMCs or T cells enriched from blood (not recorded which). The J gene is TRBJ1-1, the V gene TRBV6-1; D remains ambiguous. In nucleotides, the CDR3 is TGTGCCAGCAGTGACCCTTTCAGCGTGGTGGGTGAGAATCCTGAAGCTTTCTTT. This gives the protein CASSDPFSVVGENPEAFF.